The clone carrying this T cell receptor (beta chain) was detected a few times. The CDR3 is 13 residues long. Trimming took 6 bases from V and 4 from J, leaving 13 bases between them. Germline values: CDR1 SGHRS, CDR2 YFSETQ. The data derive from a study of T-cell reconstitution after alpha-beta-depleted transplantation in children. TCRbeta library construction was performed incorporating unique molecular identifiers. From the PCR reads, TCRdb called clonotypes with MiXCR, one entry per CDR3 protein. The sample lists roughly 200,000 distinct CDR3 sequences, approximately 9% seen once, with 5% to 7% in the top ten.

The TCR was taken from a human donor who donated a stem cell graft to a child with acute lymphoblastic leukemia. Specimen: PBMCs from the stem cell graft donor, collected from the stem cell graft. The V call is TRBV5-1, the J call TRBJ1-2, with D maybe TRBD1 (6 bases). DNA of the CDR3: TGCGCCAGCAAGGAGGGGGACTCCTATGGCTACACCTTC. It codes for CASKEGDSYGYTF. Full variable domain (missing parts from reference TRBV5-1 and TRBJ1-2): KAGVTQTPRYLIKTRGQQVTLSCSPISGHRSVSWYQQTPGQGLQFLFEYFSETQRNKGNFPGRFSGRQFSNSRSEMNVSTLELGDSALYLCASKEGDSYGYTFGSGTRLTVV.